The rows below give T cell receptor beta chains drawn from one sample of a study of T cell changes during pregnancy in multiple sclerosis. The assay was immunoSEQ multiplex PCR, and TCRdb's table has in-frame clones only and misses some. The sample holds about 38,000 clones; nearly 95% are singletons and the top ten take around 0.4%. Material: CD4+ T cells from peripheral blood mononuclear cells, obtained after pregnancy. Receptors were obtained from a female donor in good health, enrolled as a control in a pregnancy study. Both conserved end residues are part of each CDR3. D genes are given only for firm matches. Part of the rows lack a size; the others show once, few, many or a class for expanded clones.

D	J	size	V	CDR3	DNA
NA	TRBJ2-5	few	TRBV14	CASSQSLTLETQYF	TGTGCCAGCAGCCAGTCCCTAACTCTTGAGACCCAGTACTTC
NA	TRBJ2-7	NA	TRBV6-1	CASSEVGDEQYF	TGTGCCAGCAGTGAAGTAGGGGACGAGCAGTACTTC
TRBD2	TRBJ2-7	NA	TRBV25-1	CASRGLAGPYEQYF	TGTGCCAGCAGGGGACTAGCGGGGCCCTACGAGCAGTACTTC
NA	TRBJ2-1	NA	TRBV18	CASSPGTSVPVGQFF	TGTGCCAGCTCACCCGGGACAAGTGTCCCGGTAGGGCAGTTCTTC
TRBD1	TRBJ1-6	NA	TRBV7-2	CASTQQGPFYNSPLHF	TGTGCCAGCACCCAACAGGGGCCGTTTTATAATTCACCCCTCCACTTT
TRBD2	TRBJ2-2	NA	TRBV19	CASSILAGGTGELFF	TGTGCCAGTAGTATACTAGCGGGAGGCACCGGGGAGCTGTTTTTT
NA	TRBJ1-5	NA	TRBV19	CASSLGADRFEGPQHF	TGTGCCAGTAGTCTCGGGGCTGACAGGTTTGAGGGGCCCCAGCATTTT
TRBD2	TRBJ2-2	NA	TRBV19	CASIRTSGNTGELFF	TGTGCCAGTATTCGAACTAGCGGGAACACCGGGGAGCTGTTTTTT
NA	TRBJ1-3	NA	TRBV29-1	CSVRRVGGNTIYF	TGCAGCGTTCGCAGGGTGGGAGGAAACACCATATATTTT
TRBD1	TRBJ1-4	NA	TRBV19	CASSDPGQGNEKLFF	TGTGCCAGTAGTGATCCAGGACAGGGGAATGAAAAACTGTTTTTT
TRBD2	TRBJ2-7	NA	TRBV5-4	CASSPRAGGPYEQYF	TGTGCCAGCAGCCCCCGAGCGGGAGGACCCTACGAGCAGTACTTC
NA	TRBJ1-2	NA	TRBV5-1	CASSLETGVNYGYTF	TGCGCCAGCAGCTTGGAGACAGGAGTTAACTATGGCTACACCTTC
TRBD1	TRBJ1-1	few	TRBV5-1	CASSLGGPQGRRAEAFF	TGCGCCAGCAGCTTGGGAGGGCCACAGGGGCGCAGGGCTGAAGCTTTCTTT
TRBD1	TRBJ2-1	NA	TRBV27	CASSRTGWKFF	TGTGCCAGCAGTAGGACAGGCTGGAAGTTCTTC
TRBD2	TRBJ2-3	NA	TRBV7-8	CASSLAAGGLGDTQYF	TGTGCCAGCAGCTTAGCAGCGGGGGGGCTGGGAGATACGCAGTATTTT
NA	TRBJ1-5	NA	TRBV12-5	CASGPPYSNQPQHF	TGTGCTAGTGGACCTCCCTATAGCAATCAGCCCCAGCATTTT
NA	TRBJ1-1	NA	TRBV7-2	CASSLVPGNTEAFF	TGTGCCAGCAGCTTAGTTCCGGGGAACACTGAAGCTTTCTTT
NA	TRBJ1-5	NA	TRBV11-3	CASRKRRYSNQPQHF	TGTGCCAGCAGGAAACGGAGATATAGCAATCAGCCCCAGCATTTT
NA	TRBJ1-5	NA	TRBV30	CAWSVGGGFGNQPQHF	TGTGCCTGGAGTGTAGGTGGGGGGTTTGGCAATCAGCCCCAGCATTTT
NA	TRBJ1-5	NA	TRBV19	CASRRGGLNQPQHF	TGTGCCAGTCGAAGGGGGGGTCTTAATCAGCCCCAGCATTTT
NA	TRBJ1-2	NA	TRBV18	CASSPREDYGYTF	TGTGCCAGCTCACCAAGGGAGGACTATGGCTACACCTTC
NA	TRBJ2-1	few	TRBV5-6	CASSLSGFNYNEQFF	TGTGCCAGCAGCTTGTCAGGGTTCAACTACAATGAGCAGTTCTTC
TRBD1	TRBJ1-5	NA	TRBV5-6	CASSLYGQGVQPQHF	TGTGCCAGCAGCCTATATGGACAGGGAGTTCAGCCCCAGCATTTT
NA	TRBJ1-1	NA	TRBV6-5	CASSPPGGANTEAFF	TGTGCCAGCAGTCCGCCGGGGGGGGCTAACACTGAAGCTTTCTTT
NA	TRBJ2-7	NA	TRBV30	CAWSANLREQYF	TGTGCCTGGAGTGCCAACCTGCGCGAGCAGTACTTC
NA	TRBJ1-2	few	TRBV28	CASSFPRVGGYTF	TGTGCCAGCAGTTTCCCCCGGGTTGGCGGCTACACCTTC
NA	TRBJ2-2	NA	TRBV7-2	CASSATGRLNTGELFF	TGTGCCAGCAGCGCAACAGGTCGACTGAACACCGGGGAGCTGTTTTTT
TRBD1	TRBJ1-2	NA	TRBV7-6	CASSPLGQIGHGYTF	TGTGCCAGCAGCCCCCTGGGACAGATCGGCCACGGCTACACCTTC